This TCR beta chain stems from a study of blood T cells in healthy people across ages. This clonotype turned up a few times. Primers used in a second PCR of roughly 7 to 12 cycles were a sample-barcoded 5' primer and a J-beta primer mix. TCRdb re-analysed the 5' RACE reads in MiXCR, keeping a single row per CDR3 protein. This sample has over 600,000 distinct CDR3 sequences; around three fifths occur once, and the top ten carry 20% to 30%. Per sample, extraction of total RNA gave at least 5.5 micrograms in every case. Germline V gene data show CDR1 as SGHRS and CDR2 as YFSETQ. CDR3 length equals 13 residues. V was pared by 4 bases and J by 8 bases, with 13 bases between.

This TCR was recovered from a man aged 35-49 years in good health. The chain uses TRBV5-1 and TRBJ2-1, with no clear D. Sequencing was performed on blood. Here the CDR3 DNA reads TGCGCCAGCAGCACAGACTCTCGCGATGAGCAGTTCTTC. Translated: CASSTDSRDEQFF.